Reported below is one TCR beta chain. Germline CDR1 SEHNR, CDR2 FQNEAQ (reference sequence). The CDR3 is 14 residues long. The V end lost 4 bases, the J end lost 2 bases, and 8 bases lay between the germline ends. The data were obtained in a study of blood T cell repertoires in COVID-19. In the study overall: Whether acute or convalescent, the COVID-19 samples came from the United States, Italy and Spain. From T cells, B-cell-depleted T cells, or PBMCs came the material, which was cDNA or gDNA.

The authors' processing: For nucleated cells, counts were estimated from reference gene primer amplification. This table comes from immunoSEQ multiplex PCR, and its TCRdb copy is limited to in-frame clones, with some not included. The D gene and trimming were derived from the DNA, and the V and J assignments and clone size from that table. Altogether some 150,000 clones are present, about 87% being singletons, with the ten largest covering over 5%. The TCR originated in a human donor in a cohort sampled during active COVID-19. Material for sequencing was peripheral blood. This chain joins TRBV7-9 and TRBJ2-2; TRBD2 is a possible D gene (6 bases). The CDR3 here is CASSSGLNTGELFF. The CDR3, as DNA: TGTGCCAGCAGCTCGGGACTTAACACCGGGGAGCTGTTTTTT.